The 7 T cell receptor beta chains given below trace back to one sample, sequenced in a study of OX40 agonist ivuxolimab in advanced cancers. Assay used: immunoSEQ multiplex PCR; TCRdb lists only in-frame clones, some missing. The sample contains more than 20,000 clones, over 65% of which appear only once. Material: CD4+ or CD8+ T cells sorted from blood, obtained in a trial of the OX40 agonist ivuxolimab. The receptors were gathered from an adult with an advanced solid tumor such as melanoma, head and neck, liver or kidney cancer.

This chain's CDR3 is CASSFGQGGYEQYF. The CDR3 DNA is TGTGCCAGCAGTTTCGGACAGGGGGGATACGAGCAGTACTTC. The chain recombines TRBV6-6 with TRBJ2-7; TRBD1 aligns across 10 bases. Germline V CDR1 and CDR2: MNHNY, SVGAGI (reference sequence). The CDR3 spans 14 residues. J was trimmed by 4 bases and V by 4 bases; bases with no gene match: 4.

J is TRBJ2-5 and V is TRBV15; D uncertain. The CDR3 spans 15 residues. Germline V gene lookup returns CDR1 LNHNV and CDR2 YYDKDF (reference sequence). Trimming took 0 bases from V and 5 from J, leaving 13 bases between them. The DNA of the CDR3 is TGTGCCACCAGCAGAGATTCACCCAGTGGGGAGACCCAGTACTTC. The encoded protein is CATSRDSPSGETQYF.

This clone is medium-sized within its sample. The chain couples TRBV4-1 to TRBJ2-7, with D perhaps given as TRBD1 or TRBD2 (7 bases each). Germline CDR1 reads MGHRA; CDR2 reads YSYEKL. V was clipped by 1 base and J by 2 bases, with 12 bases between them. The CDR3 loop spans 15 amino acids. The CDR3 here is CASSQGQGGTYEQYF. The DNA for the CDR3 is TGCGCCAGCAGCCAAGGACAGGGAGGGACCTACGAGCAGTACTTC.

This chain uses TRBV7-6 with TRBJ2-1; 11 bases fit TRBD2. CDR3 length: 16 amino acids. V shed 5 bases, J shed 7 bases, and the junction held 10 bases outside the gene matches. From germline, CDR1 is SGHVS and CDR2 FNYEAQ. The CDR3 DNA follows: TGTGCCAGCAGCGATAGCGGGGGGGCCGCGATGAATGAGCAGTTCTTC. As protein: CASSDSGGAAMNEQFF.

CDR3 protein: CASSSGTYPYEQYF. In DNA, the CDR3 is TGTGCCAGCAGCTCCGGGACTTACCCCTACGAGCAGTACTTC. J is TRBJ2-7 and V is TRBV9, with a possible D match to TRBD2 (6 bases). CDR3 length equals 14 residues. V was cut by 4 bases and J by 2 bases, with 13 bases left in between. Per the germline V gene, CDR1 is SGDLS and CDR2 is YYNGEE.

V gene TRBV5-6 combines with J gene TRBJ2-1; D is uncertain. Germline V gene data show CDR1 as SGHDT and CDR2 as YYEEEE. The CDR3 has 13 residues. The V and J ends lost 2 bases and 8 bases respectively, with 11 bases between them. The CDR3 protein is CASSLVRGDEQFF. The CDR3 nucleotides read TGTGCCAGCAGCTTAGTTCGAGGAGATGAGCAGTTCTTC.

By frequency in the sample, this clone is medium-sized. This rearrangement joins TRBV19 to TRBJ2-3; D is possibly TRBD2 (6 bases). Germline CDR1 reads LNHDA; CDR2 reads SQIVND (reference sequence). This CDR3 has 15 residues. Trimming took 1 base from V and 4 from J, leaving 12 bases between them. In DNA form, the CDR3 reads TGTGCCAGTAGTATAGTTGGAGGGACCCCAGATACGCAGTATTTT. This gives the protein CASSIVGGTPDTQYF.